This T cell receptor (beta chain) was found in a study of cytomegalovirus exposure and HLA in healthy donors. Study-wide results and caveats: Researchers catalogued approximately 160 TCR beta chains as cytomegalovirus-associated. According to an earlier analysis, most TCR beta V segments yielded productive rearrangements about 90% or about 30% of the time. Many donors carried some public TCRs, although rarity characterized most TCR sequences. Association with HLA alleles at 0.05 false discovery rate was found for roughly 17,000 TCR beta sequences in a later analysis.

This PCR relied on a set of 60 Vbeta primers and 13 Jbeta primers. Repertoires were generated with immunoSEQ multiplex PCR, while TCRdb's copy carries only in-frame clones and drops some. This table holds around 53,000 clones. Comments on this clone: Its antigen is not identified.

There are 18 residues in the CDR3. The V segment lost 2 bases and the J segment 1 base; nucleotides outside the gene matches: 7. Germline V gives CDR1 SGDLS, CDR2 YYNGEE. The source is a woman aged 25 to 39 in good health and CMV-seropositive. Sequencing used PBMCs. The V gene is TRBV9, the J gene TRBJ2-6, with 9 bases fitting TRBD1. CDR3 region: CASSVQTGGWSGANVLTF. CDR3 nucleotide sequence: TGTGCCAGCAGCGTGCAGACAGGGGGGTGGTCTGGGGCCAACGTCCTGACTTTC.